This entry is about one TCR beta chain. The specificity of this receptor is unknown. An end of the junction differs from the germline gene, which may be a read error. TCRdb lists the instrument as Illumina NovaSeq 6000. TCRalpha and TCRbeta cDNA libraries were constructed by 5'RACE with constant-segment primers, with sample barcodes and unique molecular identifiers being introduced. Trizol reagent was used to extract RNA from every sample. Library amplification was performed in two PCR steps, and a second sample barcode and Illumina TruSeq adapters were introduced in the second step. Sequencing of the libraries was done on an Illumina NovaSeq, producing 2 x 150 bp paired-end reads. Per the original workflow: The reads were demultiplexed and collapsed into UMI-guided consensus sequences using migec v1.2.7. Using mixcr v2.1.11, UMI consensuses were aligned to TRA and TRB V and J templates and then assembled into clonotypes. A clonotype was counted as expanded or contracted only if both edgeR and NoisET called the change significant, with noise models trained on biological replicates. For edgeR calls, the cutoffs were a false discovery rate-adjusted p below 0.01 and a log2 fold-change threshold of 1. PCA with hierarchical clustering of max-normalized trajectories of the 1000 most abundant clonotypes was used as exploratory dynamics analysis. Separately sequenced CD4+ and CD8+ repertoires were used to assign the CD4 or CD8 phenotype of responding clones. TCRdb reran the public reads through fastp at Q25 and MiXCR, keeping productive beta chains. Rows with one shared CDR3 protein collapse into an entry with the most common genes and DNA. Clone size and V and J calls follow TCRdb, not the original study. Recorded for this sample are some 54,000 distinct CDR3 sequences; 9.5% of them occurred a single time. The ten most abundant clones make up more than 0.95% of the sample.

PBMCs were isolated by Ficoll-Paque density gradient centrifugation. The sample comes from a study of T-cell memory formation after mild COVID-19 (dated by TCRdb to about 2021). With respect to the entire study: TCR sequence clusters from the two donors were found to be largely donor specific. Longitudinal TCRalpha and TCRbeta repertoire sequencing tracked T-cell clones expanding and contracting after mild COVID-19 in two donors. The cohort comprised two young, previously healthy adult volunteers, one female and one male.

The germline V gene (reference sequence) provides CDR1 LGHDT and CDR2 YNNKEL. From the cysteine up to the phenylalanine, the CDR3 has a length of 15 residues. Only the CDR3 DNA is retained, 45 bases long and in frame from the first base. The paper's findings and limits, for the study overall: Clones contracting from day 15 to 85 had balanced CD4/CD8 phenotypes, while a second wave expanding from day 15 to 37 was biased towards CD4+. SARS-CoV-2 specificity was not confirmed for the second-wave clones peaking on day 37. Only a couple of mild cases were covered by the study, and larger cohorts that include severe cases with pre-infection samples were considered necessary. Contracting CD4+ clones turned up mainly in the CM and EM memory subsets, whereas EMRA was where CD8+ clones were enriched. Some responding clones were detected in pre-infection memory, suggesting pre-existing cross-reactive memory T cells joined the SARS-CoV-2 response.

This sequence was found in a man aged 18 to 30 who had mild COVID-19 (a few samples of this study predate the infection). The sample titles of this study are shuffled in the database, so cell type and time point are left out; the donor was told from shared clones. Sequenced sample: PBMCs or a T cell subset sorted from them (not recorded which). This receptor chain uses TRBV3-1 and TRBJ2-3, with a weak D call of TRBD1 (6 bases match). The CDR3 region: CASSQGSSTLGAGAF. The DNA sequence follows: TGTGCCAGCTCCCAGGGCTCTTCGACCTTGGGGGCGGGTGCTTTT.